This TCR beta chain was obtained from a study of blood T cell repertoires in COVID-19. At the level of the study: Both acute and convalescent COVID-19 samples were obtained from the United States, Italy and Spain. T cells, B-cell-depleted T cells, or PBMCs supplied cDNA or gDNA.

This CDR3 region has 14 residues. Germline V gene sequence: CDR1 LNHDA, CDR2 SQIVND (reference sequence). The V end lost 4 bases, the J end lost 6 bases, and 14 bases lay between the germline ends. Under the authors' procedure: By means of reference gene primer amplification, nucleated cell counts were estimated. Sequenced by immunoSEQ multiplex PCR; TCRdb stores in-frame clones only, minus some. D and trimming were read from the DNA, whereas the V and J calls and clone size are those reported in that table. The sample has 200,000 to 250,000 clones; about 78% are singletons. This TCR derives from a woman in her seventies with acute or convalescent COVID-19. This chain connects TRBV19 to TRBJ2-3; D may be TRBD1 (5 bases). Sequenced material: peripheral blood. The CDR3 bases are TGTGCCAGTAGTAGCAGGGTAATAGTGGATACGCAGTATTTT. This encodes CASSSRVIVDTQYF.